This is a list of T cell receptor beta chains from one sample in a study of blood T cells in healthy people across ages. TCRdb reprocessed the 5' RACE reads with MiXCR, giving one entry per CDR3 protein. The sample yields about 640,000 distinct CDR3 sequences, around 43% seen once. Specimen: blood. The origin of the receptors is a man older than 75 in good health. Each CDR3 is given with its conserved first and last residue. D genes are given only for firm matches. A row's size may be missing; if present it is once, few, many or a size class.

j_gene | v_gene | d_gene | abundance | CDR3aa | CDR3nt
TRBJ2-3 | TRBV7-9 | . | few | CASSLERRGAKTTSTDTQYF | TGTGCCAGCAGCTTAGAGAGACGGGGGGCGAAAACTACTAGCACAGATACGCAGTATTTT
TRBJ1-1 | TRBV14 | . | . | CASSRRTGLGDEAFF | TGTGCCAGCAGCCGTCGGACGGGGCTGGGGGATGAAGCTTTCTTT
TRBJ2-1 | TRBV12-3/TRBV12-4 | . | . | CASSLEGTERSYNEQFF | TGTGCCAGCAGTTTAGAGGGGACGGAACGCTCCTACAATGAGCAGTTCTTC
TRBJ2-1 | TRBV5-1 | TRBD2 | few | CASSQALAGVNEQFF | TGCGCCAGCAGCCAGGCACTAGCGGGAGTCAATGAGCAGTTCTTC
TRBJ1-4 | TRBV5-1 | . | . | CASSLRQSNEKLFF | TGCGCCAGCAGCCTGAGACAGTCGAATGAAAAACTGTTTTTT
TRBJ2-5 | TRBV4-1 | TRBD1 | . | CASSQEGTGGIGETQYF | TGCGCCAGCAGCCAAGAAGGGACAGGGGGTATTGGGGAGACCCAGTACTTC
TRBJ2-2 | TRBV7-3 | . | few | CASSLTISNTGELFF | TGTGCCAGCAGCTTAACAATATCCAACACCGGGGAGCTGTTTTTT
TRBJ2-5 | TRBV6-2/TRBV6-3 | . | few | CASIFGAGNEQYF | TGTGCCAGCATCTTCGGGGCGGGAAATGAGCAGTACTTC
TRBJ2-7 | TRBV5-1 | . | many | CASSQTPTEAYEQYF | TGCGCCAGCAGCCAAACACCCACGGAGGCCTACGAGCAGTACTTC
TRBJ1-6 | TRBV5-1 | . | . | CASSLRGDTYNSPLHF | TGCGCCAGCAGCTTGCGAGGGGATACCTATAATTCACCCCTCCACTTT